The 20 T cell receptor beta chains reported below all come from one sample, sequenced in a study of blood T cell repertoires in COVID-19 (dated by TCRdb to about 2020). To prepare the library, the immunoSEQ multiplex PCR assay was applied. In its TCRdb copy, this immuneACCESS table keeps in-frame sequences only and misses some clones. Where compared with another copy, unresolved V genes explain less than half of these, and the others have no known cause. This sample comprises fewer than 350,000 clones, around 87% of them detected only once. The biggest ten clones account for around 8% of the sample. Specimen: peripheral blood. Source of these receptors: a woman in her forties or fifties who had recovered from COVID-19.

J is TRBJ2-3 and V is TRBV7-3; possibly TRBD2 for D (6 bases). The CDR3 length is 13 residues. Per germline, CDR1 SGHTA and CDR2 FQGTGA. V was trimmed by 10 bases and J by 2 bases, leaving 13 bases between them. In DNA, the CDR3 is TGTGCCACCGGGGACTTAGACACAGATACGCAGTATTTT. This gives the protein CATGDLDTDTQYF.

The chain employs TRBV15 and TRBJ2-6; TRBD2 is a possible D gene (5 bases). The CDR3 sequence is 19 residues long. Germline lookup yields CDR1 LNHNV and CDR2 YYDKDF (reference sequence). Between the trimmed V and J ends, which lost 0 bases and 0 bases, there was a span of 15 bases. The CDR3 protein is CATSRDYSVSHSGANVLTF. CDR3 nucleotide sequence: TGTGCCACCAGCAGAGATTATAGCGTCAGCCACTCTGGGGCCAACGTCCTGACTTTC.

The rearrangement joins TRBV29-1 to TRBJ2-6; the D gene is possibly TRBD1 (6 bases). The CDR3 is 14 amino acids. The germline V gene encodes CDR1 SQVTM and CDR2 ANQGSEA. With 6 bases removed from V and 2 bases from J, the gap between germline ends came to 11 bases. CDR3 nucleotides: TGCAGCGTGGAAAGGACAGCTGGGGCCAACGTCCTGACTTTC. This sequence encodes CSVERTAGANVLTF. Based on the CDR3 plus reference TRBV29-1 and TRBJ2-6, the full variable domain is SAVISQKPSRDICQRGTSLTIQCQVDSQVTMMFWYRQQPGQSLTLIATANQGSEATYESGFVIDKFPISRPNLTFSTLTVSNMSPEDSSIYLCSVERTAGANVLTFGAGSRLTVL.

V gene TRBV4-1 combines with J gene TRBJ2-3; 7 bases are shared with TRBD1. Per the germline V gene, CDR1 is MGHRA and CDR2 is YSYEKL. The CDR3 length is 17 residues. V was pared by 1 base and J by 2 bases, with 9 bases of the junction left unmatched. For the CDR3, the DNA is TGCGCCAGCAGCCAAGTGGGGTGGGACAGATTCACAGATACGCAGTATTTT. This codes for CASSQVGWDRFTDTQYF.

The rearrangement joins TRBV4-2 to TRBJ1-3, with a tentative D call TRBD1 (6 bases). From germline, CDR1 is LGHNA and CDR2 YNFKEQ. The CDR3 is 14 residues long. The V and J ends lost 0 bases and 4 bases respectively, with 7 bases between them. In DNA form, the CDR3 reads TGTGCCAGCAGCCAAGAGGACAGAGGAAACACCATATATTTT. Its protein is CASSQEDRGNTIYF.

In its sample, this clone was seen a few times. The chain joins TRBV5-4 to TRBJ2-7; 9 bases are a match to TRBD1. The germline V gene has CDR1 SGHNT and CDR2 YYREEE (reference sequence). V trimming: 4 bases; J trimming: 1 base; junction bases outside the gene matches: 6. There are 15 residues in the CDR3. CDR3 sequence reads: CASSRDRGRSYEQYF. For the CDR3, the DNA is TGTGCCAGCAGCCGAGACAGGGGGAGGTCCTACGAGCAGTACTTC.

The V and J genes are TRBV5-6 and TRBJ2-3, with D perhaps TRBD2 (6 bases). V was trimmed by 0 bases and J by 4 bases, leaving 9 bases between them. This CDR3 comprises 14 residues. Germline CDR1 and CDR2: SGHDT and YYEEEE. CDR3 protein: CASSLAAGSDTQYF. CDR3 nucleotide sequence: TGTGCCAGCAGCTTGGCGGCGGGATCAGATACGCAGTATTTT.

This sequence joins TRBV28 and TRBJ2-7; 7 bases line up with TRBD1. The CDR3 consists of 13 residues. With V trimmed by 2 bases and J by 5 bases, 3 bases remained unmatched. Germline V gene data show CDR1 as MDHEN and CDR2 as SYDVKM. The CDR3, as DNA: TGTGCCAGCAGTTTAGGGGACAGTAACGAGCAGTACTTC. Its protein product is CASSLGDSNEQYF. Full variable domain (missing parts from reference TRBV28 and TRBJ2-7): DVKVTQSSRYLVKRTGEKVFLECVQDMDHENMFWYRQDPGLGLRLIYFSYDVKMKEKGDIPEGYSVSREKKERFSLILESASTNQTSMYLCASSLGDSNEQYFGPGTRLTVT.

The table lists this clone with many counts. This chain joins TRBV5-1 and TRBJ2-1, with a weak D call TRBD2 (6 bases). From germline, CDR1 is SGHRS and CDR2 YFSETQ. V was trimmed by 7 bases and J by 1 base, leaving 9 bases between them. The CDR3 is 13 residues long. The CDR3 sequence is CASRGESYNEQFF. CDR3 bases: TGCGCCAGCCGCGGGGAGTCCTACAATGAGCAGTTCTTC.

A single count supports this clone. The chain has TRBV6-2 or TRBV6-3 and TRBJ2-5; 11 nucleotides align to TRBD2. Trimming at V came to 6 bases and at J to 9 bases, leaving 9 bases not matched to a gene. Germline V gives CDR1 MNHEY, CDR2 SVGEGT. This CDR3 has 14 residues. Here the CDR3 DNA reads TGTGCCAGCAGCTTAGGGACTAGCGGCGGGTCCCAGTACTTC. This translates into CASSLGTSGGSQYF.

This rearrangement joins TRBV7-9 to TRBJ2-5; TRBD1 aligns across 9 bases. The germline V gene has CDR1 SEHNR and CDR2 FQNEAQ (reference sequence). Trimming cost V 3 bases and J 1 base; bases outside gene matches: 0. The length of the CDR3 is 14 residues. In nucleotides, the CDR3 is TGTGCCAGCAGCTTGACAGGGGGCCAAGAGACCCAGTACTTC. It is translated as CASSLTGGQETQYF.

This chain joins TRBV2 and TRBJ1-2; a possible D gene is TRBD1 (5 bases). V was pared by 8 bases and J by 4 bases, with 8 bases between. Germline V lookup: CDR1 SNHLY, CDR2 FYNNEI. The CDR3 consists of 11 residues. The CDR3, as DNA: TGTGCCAGCGGGGGGGGCTATGGCTACACCTTC. Translation gives CASGGGYGYTF.

J is TRBJ1-5 and V is TRBV3-1 (or the pseudogene TRBV3-2); no clear D. The germline gives CDR1 LGHDT, CDR2 YNNKEL (reference sequence). Trimming removed 4 bases at V and 0 bases at J, with 10 bases between. The CDR3 is 15 amino acids. The chain's CDR3 is CASSRERCSNQPQHF. As DNA, the CDR3 is TGTGCCAGCAGCCGCGAGAGGTGTAGCAATCAGCCCCAGCATTTT.

CDR3 sequence (DNA): TGTGCCACCAGCAGAAGGCCGGGTGATGTAGGTGGCTACACCTTC. Its protein product is CATSRRPGDVGGYTF. The gene calls are TRBV15 and TRBJ1-2; D is unclear. This CDR3 has 15 residues. V lost 2 bases and J lost 7, with 17 bases in between. Germline CDR1 reads LNHNV; CDR2 reads YYDKDF (reference sequence).

This chain's CDR3 is CATGKTNTGELFF. DNA for the CDR3: TGCGCCACGGGGAAGACGAACACCGGGGAGCTGTTTTTT. The V and J genes are TRBV5-1 and TRBJ2-2; tentative D call: TRBD2 (5 bases). Germline V CDR1 and CDR2: SGHRS, YFSETQ. The CDR3 sequence is 13 residues long. V dropped 9 bases and J dropped 0 bases, with 9 bases sitting between them.

The genes are TRBV5-1 and TRBJ1-1, with 10 bases identical to TRBD1. CDR1 and CDR2 (germline): SGHRS, YFSETQ. This CDR3 is 16 amino acids long. V shed 3 bases, J shed 4 bases, and the junction held 9 bases outside the gene matches. CDR3 in amino acids: CASSSFGQGEATEAFF. CDR3 DNA sequence: TGCGCCAGCAGCTCATTCGGACAGGGGGAGGCCACTGAAGCTTTCTTT.

This clone has only a few counts. The chain has TRBV7-2 and TRBJ1-1; weak D call: TRBD1 (6 bases). Per the germline V gene, CDR1 is SGHTA and CDR2 is FQGNSA. This CDR3 is 16 amino acids long. V was shortened by 5 bases and J by 3 bases, with 19 bases between the two germline ends. The CDR3 coding sequence is TGTGCCAGCAGCCTATACCCACAGGGTAGTTACACTGAAGCTTTCTTT. Translated: CASSLYPQGSYTEAFF.

The chain employs TRBV6-6 and TRBJ2-7; 7 bases match TRBD1. The germline V gene encodes CDR1 MNHNY and CDR2 SVGAGI (reference sequence). V dropped 7 bases and J dropped 6; count of bases not matched to a gene: 9. The CDR3 sequence is 13 residues long. CDR3 residues: CASNIQGSGEQYF. In DNA, the CDR3 is TGTGCCAGCAATATACAGGGGTCAGGCGAGCAGTACTTC.

The chain carries TRBV10-3 and TRBJ2-5; 11 bases map to TRBD2. The CDR3 is 15 residues long. V lost 6 bases, J lost 0 bases, and 3 bases stayed unmatched. Per germline, CDR1 ENHRY and CDR2 SYGVKD. CDR3 DNA sequence: TGTGCCATCAGGGATAGCGGGGGGGACCAAGAGACCCAGTACTTC. Translating gives CAIRDSGGDQETQYF.

V is TRBV3-1 (or the pseudogene TRBV3-2) and J is TRBJ1-2; 7 bases are a match to TRBD1. The CDR3 is 13 residues long. Per the germline V gene, CDR1 is LGHDT and CDR2 is YNNKEL (reference sequence). V was clipped by 5 bases and J by 5 bases; unmatched bases: 5. CDR3 sequence: CASSSGTAYGYTF. DNA of the CDR3: TGTGCCAGCAGCTCCGGGACAGCGTATGGCTACACCTTC.